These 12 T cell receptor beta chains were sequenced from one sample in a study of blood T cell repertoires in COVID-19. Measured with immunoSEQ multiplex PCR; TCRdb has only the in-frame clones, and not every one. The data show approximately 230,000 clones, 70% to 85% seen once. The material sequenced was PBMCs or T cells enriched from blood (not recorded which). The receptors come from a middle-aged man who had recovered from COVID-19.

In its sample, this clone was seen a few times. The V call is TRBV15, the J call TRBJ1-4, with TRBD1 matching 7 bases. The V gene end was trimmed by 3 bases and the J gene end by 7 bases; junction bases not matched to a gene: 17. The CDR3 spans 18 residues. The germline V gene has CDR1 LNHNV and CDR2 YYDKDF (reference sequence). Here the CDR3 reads CATSSGTAAQGKGEKLFF. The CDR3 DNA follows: TGTGCCACCAGCAGTGGGACAGCAGCTCAAGGGAAGGGTGAAAAACTGTTTTTT.

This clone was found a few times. CDR3 in DNA: TGCGCCAGCAGGGACGGGACAGCGGGCAATCAGCCCCAGCATTTT. Its protein is CASRDGTAGNQPQHF. J is TRBJ1-5 and V is TRBV5-1, with 7 bases aligning to TRBD1. Germline lookup yields CDR1 SGHRS and CDR2 YFSETQ. The J segment lost 2 bases and the V segment lost 5 bases, leaving 7 bases of the junction unmatched. There are 15 residues in the CDR3.

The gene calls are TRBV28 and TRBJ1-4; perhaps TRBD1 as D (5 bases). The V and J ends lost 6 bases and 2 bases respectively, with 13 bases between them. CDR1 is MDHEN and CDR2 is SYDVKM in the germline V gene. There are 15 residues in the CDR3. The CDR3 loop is CASSLWGLTNEKLFF. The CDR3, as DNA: TGTGCCAGCAGCCTTTGGGGACTGACTAATGAAAAACTGTTTTTT.

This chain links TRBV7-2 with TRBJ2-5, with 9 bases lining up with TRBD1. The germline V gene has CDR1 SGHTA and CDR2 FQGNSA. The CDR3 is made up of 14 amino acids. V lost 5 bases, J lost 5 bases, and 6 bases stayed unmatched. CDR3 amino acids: CASSPGTGRETQYF. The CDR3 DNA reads TGTGCCAGCAGCCCCGGGACAGGGCGGGAGACCCAGTACTTC.

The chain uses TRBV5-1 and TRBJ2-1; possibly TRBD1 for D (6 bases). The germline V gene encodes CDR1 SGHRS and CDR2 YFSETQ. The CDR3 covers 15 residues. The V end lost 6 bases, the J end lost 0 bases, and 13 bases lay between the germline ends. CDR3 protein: CASKWDTSSYNEQFF. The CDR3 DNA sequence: TGCGCCAGCAAATGGGACACGAGCTCCTACAATGAGCAGTTCTTC.

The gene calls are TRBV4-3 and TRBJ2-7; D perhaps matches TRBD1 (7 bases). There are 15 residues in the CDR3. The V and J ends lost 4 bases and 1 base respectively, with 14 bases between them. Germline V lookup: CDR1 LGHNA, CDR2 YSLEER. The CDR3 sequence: CASSLGGTASYEQYF. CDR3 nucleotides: TGCGCCAGCAGCCTTGGAGGGACAGCATCCTACGAGCAGTACTTC.

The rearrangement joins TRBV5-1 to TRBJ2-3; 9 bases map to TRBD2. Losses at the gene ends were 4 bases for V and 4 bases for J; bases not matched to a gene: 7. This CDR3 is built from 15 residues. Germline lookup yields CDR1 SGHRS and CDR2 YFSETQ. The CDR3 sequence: CASSPSGNGADTQYF. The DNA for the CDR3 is TGCGCCAGCAGCCCTAGCGGGAACGGCGCAGATACGCAGTATTTT.

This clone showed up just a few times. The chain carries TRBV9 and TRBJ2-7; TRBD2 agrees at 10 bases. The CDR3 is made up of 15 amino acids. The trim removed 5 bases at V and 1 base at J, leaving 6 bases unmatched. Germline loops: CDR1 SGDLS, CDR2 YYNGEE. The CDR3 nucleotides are TGTGCCAGCAGTGCTAGCGGGGGCCTATCCTACGAGCAGTACTTC. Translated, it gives CASSASGGLSYEQYF. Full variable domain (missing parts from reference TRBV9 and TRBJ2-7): DSGVTQTPKHLITATGQRVTLRCSPRSGDLSVYWYQQSLDQGLQFLIQYYNGEERAKGNILERFSAQQFPDLHSELNLSSLELGDSALYFCASSASGGLSYEQYFGPGTRLTVT.

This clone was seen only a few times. The CDR3, as DNA: TGTGCCAGCAGTTCACTAGCGGGGACGGGGGAGCAGTACTTC. Amino acid sequence: CASSSLAGTGEQYF. The chain carries TRBV28 and TRBJ2-7; 10 positions match TRBD2. This CDR3 spans 14 amino acids. V lost 4 bases to trimming and J lost 7 bases; unmatched junction nucleotides: 7. Germline loops: CDR1 MDHEN, CDR2 SYDVKM.

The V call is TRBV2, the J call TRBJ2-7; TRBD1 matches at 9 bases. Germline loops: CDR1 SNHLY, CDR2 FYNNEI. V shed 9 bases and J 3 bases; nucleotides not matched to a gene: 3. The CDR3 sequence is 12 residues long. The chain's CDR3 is CARGQGNYEQYF. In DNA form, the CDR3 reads TGTGCCAGGGGACAGGGCAACTACGAGCAGTACTTC.

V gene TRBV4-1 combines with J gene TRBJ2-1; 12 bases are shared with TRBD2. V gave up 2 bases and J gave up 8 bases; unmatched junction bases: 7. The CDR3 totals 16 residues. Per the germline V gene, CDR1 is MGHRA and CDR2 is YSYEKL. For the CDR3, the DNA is TGCGCCAGCAGCCAACCGACTAGCGGGAGAGGTGATGAGCAGTTCTTC. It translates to CASSQPTSGRGDEQFF.

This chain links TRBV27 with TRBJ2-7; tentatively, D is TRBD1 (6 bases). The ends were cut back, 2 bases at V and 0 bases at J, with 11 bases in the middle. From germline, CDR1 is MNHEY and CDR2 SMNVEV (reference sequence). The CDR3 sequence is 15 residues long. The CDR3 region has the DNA TGTGCCAGCAGTTTACGAACAGGGTACTCCTACGAGCAGTACTTC. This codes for CASSLRTGYSYEQYF.